The 31 T cell receptor beta chains in this list originate from one sample, sequenced in a study of human T cells and chemical hapten exposure. Time point given: patch test 2, 6 weeks after DPC sensitization. Treatment described: therapeutic diphenylcyclopropenone sensitization with weekly scalp DPC. TCRdb independently ran MiXCR on the RACE reads; one entry per CDR3 protein. The sample consists of roughly 50,000 distinct CDR3 sequences, 9.5% to 10% of them appearing once. The sample was whole blood, taken in connection with sensitization to the hapten diphenylcyclopropenone (DPC). Every receptor here comes from a woman aged 45 to 65 with alopecia areata. Some clones in this sample may be carry-over from other donors' samples.

This clonotype turned up a few times. J is TRBJ2-5 and V is TRBV7-9; D tentatively reads TRBD1 or TRBD2 (5 bases each). The CDR3 loop spans 14 amino acids. The V end was cut by 5 bases, the J end by 3 bases, with 13 bases between. From germline, CDR1 is SEHNR and CDR2 FQNEAQ (reference sequence). The CDR3 spells CASSPPGAEETQYF. The CDR3 nucleotides read TGTGCCAGCAGCCCCCCCGGGGCAGAAGAGACCCAGTACTTC.

This clonotype was seen repeatedly, ten times or more. The chain links TRBV28 to TRBJ1-2, with D tentatively TRBD1 (5 bases). The length of the CDR3 is 12 residues. CDR1 MDHEN and CDR2 SYDVKM come from the germline V gene. V gave up 6 bases and J gave up 11 bases, with 16 bases separating them. DNA for the CDR3: TGTGCCAGCAGGGGGCCCAGATCGGGGTACACCTTC. This sequence encodes CASRGPRSGYTF.

This clonotype turned up a few times. The rearrangement links TRBV6-2 or TRBV6-3 to TRBJ1-6; 7 bases are a match to TRBD1. This CDR3 has 14 residues. J gave up 7 bases and V 2 bases, and 2 bases lay outside the gene matches. Germline-derived CDR1 and CDR2 are MNHEY and SVGEGT. DNA for the CDR3: TGTGCCAGCAGTTACGGACAGGCGAATTCACCCCTCCACTTT. It specifies CASSYGQANSPLHF.

This clonotype was observed a few times. The chain combines TRBV10-3 with TRBJ1-6; possibly TRBD1 for D (6 bases). The germline V gene has CDR1 ENHRY and CDR2 SYGVKD. The CDR3 covers 13 residues. The V and J ends lost 6 bases and 10 bases respectively, with 13 bases between them. The DNA of the CDR3 is TGTGCCATCAGAGACAGGATTGAGTCACCCCTCCACTTT. Amino acid sequence: CAIRDRIESPLHF.

V and J are TRBV9 and TRBJ2-6; D perhaps matches TRBD1 (5 bases). Germline V gene sequence: CDR1 SGDLS, CDR2 YYNGEE. Trimming cost V 4 bases and J 2 bases, with 7 bases left between them. This CDR3 has 14 residues. CDR3 DNA sequence: TGTGCCAGCAGCCAGGGTCCTGGGGCCAACGTCCTGACTTTC. Protein sequence: CASSQGPGANVLTF.

In this sample, this clonotype turned up a few times. The CDR3 bases are TGTGCCAGCAGCTCGACAAACTCTGGGGCCAACGTCCTGACTTTC. Encoded protein: CASSSTNSGANVLTF. J is TRBJ2-6 and V is TRBV7-2; the D is unclear. The V gene lost 4 bases and the J gene lost 0 bases, with 7 bases spanning the gap. Germline CDR1 SGHTA, CDR2 FQGNSA. The CDR3 is 15 residues long. The full variable domain, its missing parts supplied by reference TRBV7-2 and TRBJ2-6, is GAGVSQSPSNKVTEKGKDVELRCDPISGHTALYWYRQSLGQGLEFLIYFQGNSAPDKSGLPSDRFSAERTGGSVSTLTIQRTQQEDSAVYLCASSSTNSGANVLTFGAGSRLTVL.

At least ten counts were recorded for this clonotype. The rearrangement links TRBV12-3 or TRBV12-4 to TRBJ1-2, with D unclear. The CDR3 extends over 15 amino acids. V gave up 7 bases and J gave up 4 bases, with 19 bases separating them. The CDR3 sequence: CASTPEFRYRYGYTF. DNA of the CDR3: TGTGCCAGCACTCCTGAATTTAGATACCGCTATGGCTACACCTTC.

This clonotype was recorded many times. The rearrangement links TRBV4-3 to TRBJ2-3; 7 bases fit TRBD2. The germline CDR1 and CDR2 sequences are LGHNA and YSLEER. This CDR3 has 16 residues. V trimming: 5 bases; J trimming: 2 bases; junction bases outside the gene matches: 10. The CDR3 reads CASSWRLADYTDTQYF. For the CDR3, the DNA is TGCGCCAGCAGCTGGAGACTAGCAGATTACACAGATACGCAGTATTTT.

The chain has TRBV7-8 and TRBJ2-2, with D unclear. V shed 3 bases and J shed 2 bases, with 16 bases lying between them. The CDR3 consists of 17 residues. Germline lookup yields CDR1 SGHVS and CDR2 FQNEAQ. The chain's CDR3 is CASSLPGQVPNTGELFF. CDR3 in DNA: TGTGCCAGCAGCTTGCCGGGTCAGGTGCCTAACACCGGGGAGCTGTTTTTT.

This clonotype was seen ten or more times. The chain carries TRBV29-1 and TRBJ2-7; either TRBD1 or TRBD2 may fit D (5 bases each). This CDR3 has 15 amino acids. With 4 bases removed from V and 1 base from J, the gap between germline ends came to 17 bases. The germline CDR1 and CDR2 sequences are SQVTM and ANQGSEA. The CDR3 is CSVVEWGSGSYEQYF. For the CDR3, the DNA is TGCAGCGTTGTAGAGTGGGGGTCGGGGTCCTACGAGCAGTACTTC.

In its sample, this clonotype was seen many times. The chain links TRBV5-5 to TRBJ1-5; D is undetermined. V lost 0 bases, J lost 7 bases, and 8 bases lay in between. Germline loops: CDR1 SGHKS, CDR2 YYEKEE (reference sequence). The CDR3 sequence is 13 residues long. CDR3 DNA sequence: TGTGCCAGCAGCTTGGATGGAAGGCAGCCCCAGCATTTT. It specifies CASSLDGRQPQHF.

The chain is built from TRBV5-1 and TRBJ1-2; 9 bases align to TRBD1. Per germline, CDR1 SGHRS and CDR2 YFSETQ. Trimming cost V 4 bases and J 7 bases; bases outside gene matches: 11. The CDR3 runs to 15 residues. CDR3: CASSPNPTGGFGYTF. In DNA, the CDR3 is TGCGCCAGCAGCCCCAACCCGACAGGGGGGTTTGGCTACACCTTC.

V usage is TRBV7-2 and J usage is TRBJ2-4, with D unresolved. Per the germline V gene, CDR1 is SGHTA and CDR2 is FQGNSA. Deletions cut 1 base from V and 9 bases from J, with 16 bases between. The CDR3 spans 15 residues. The CDR3 DNA is TGTGCCAGCAGCTTAGGACCAGTTCCCACTCGCATTCAGTACTTC. This translates into CASSLGPVPTRIQYF.

This clonotype has only a few counts. The gene calls are TRBV11-2 and TRBJ2-7; the match to TRBD1 covers 7 bases. Trimming at V came to 0 bases and at J to 2 bases, leaving 7 bases not matched to a gene. The CDR3 contains 16 residues. The V gene's germline CDR1 is SGHAT and CDR2 FQNNGV. CDR3 sequence reads: CASSLESGTVTYEQYF. DNA of the CDR3: TGTGCCAGCAGCTTAGAATCCGGGACAGTCACCTACGAGCAGTACTTC.

This clonotype was detected many times. This chain connects TRBV5-1 to TRBJ2-7; a weak D match, TRBD1 (6 bases). Germline CDR1 reads SGHRS; CDR2 reads YFSETQ. The germline V and J ends were trimmed by 0 bases and 2 bases, with 9 bases remaining between them. The CDR3 is made up of 14 amino acids. CDR3 in amino acids: CASSLDQGTYEQYF. In DNA form, the CDR3 reads TGCGCCAGCAGCTTGGATCAGGGGACCTACGAGCAGTACTTC.

This clonotype was found a few times. The chain joins TRBV12-3 or TRBV12-4 to TRBJ1-5; D gene uncertain. V was cut by 7 bases and J by 3 bases, with 10 bases left in between. The CDR3 covers 13 residues. The CDR3 reads CASKGGFNQPQHF. CDR3 coding DNA: TGTGCCAGCAAGGGAGGCTTCAATCAGCCCCAGCATTTT.

The V call is TRBV7-2, the J call TRBJ1-6; possibly TRBD1 for D (5 bases). With 5 bases removed from V and 7 bases from J, the gap between germline ends came to 12 bases. Germline assignment: CDR1 SGHTA and CDR2 FQGNSA. This CDR3 comprises 14 residues. The DNA of the CDR3 is TGTGCCAGCAGCCGAGGGACGGCAAATTCACCCCTCCACTTT. It specifies CASSRGTANSPLHF.

This clonotype was observed at least ten times. J is TRBJ2-6 and V is TRBV7-2; the D is unclear. Trimming took off 4 bases at V and 0 bases at J, with 10 bases between the two ends. Germline assignment: CDR1 SGHTA and CDR2 FQGNSA. There are 16 residues in the CDR3. The CDR3, as DNA: TGTGCCAGCAGCTCTCTACTTAACTCTGGGGCCAACGTCCTGACTTTC. Protein: CASSSLLNSGANVLTF.

This rearrangement joins TRBV25-1 to TRBJ2-2; D is ambiguous. Germline lookup yields CDR1 MGHDK and CDR2 SYGVNS. The V gene lost 1 base and the J gene lost 4 bases, with 4 bases spanning the gap. This CDR3 region has 13 residues. In DNA, the CDR3 is TGTGCCAGCAGTGAATCCTCCACCGGGGAGCTGTTTTTT. Amino acids: CASSESSTGELFF. Complete variable domain (other parts from reference TRBV25-1 and TRBJ2-2): EADIYQTPRYLVIGTGKKITLECSQTMGHDKMYWYQQDPGMELHLIHYSYGVNSTEKGDLSSESTVSRIRTEHFPLTLESARPSHTSQYLCASSESSTGELFFGEGSRLTVL.

The rearrangement joins TRBV11-2 to TRBJ2-2; no clear D. This CDR3 spans 13 amino acids. The V gene lost 1 base and the J gene lost 7 bases, with 7 bases spanning the gap. Germline lookup yields CDR1 SGHAT and CDR2 FQNNGV. The CDR3 loop is CASSLVPSGELFF. The DNA for the CDR3 is TGTGCCAGCAGCTTAGTCCCGAGCGGGGAGCTGTTTTTT.

This clonotype was seen repeatedly, ten times or more. The gene calls are TRBV12-3 or TRBV12-4 and TRBJ1-1; TRBD1 agrees at 9 bases. With 5 bases clipped from V and 6 bases from J, the junction kept 7 bases outside the gene matches. The CDR3 is 14 residues long. As DNA, the CDR3 is TGTGCCAGCAGTCCGGGACAGGGAAAATCTGAAGCTTTCTTT. It encodes CASSPGQGKSEAFF.

V and J are TRBV2 and TRBJ1-1; D is ambiguous. Trimming pared 7 bases from V and 4 bases from J, leaving 10 bases between. The V gene's germline CDR1 is SNHLY and CDR2 FYNNEI. The CDR3 totals 12 residues. CDR3 nucleotide sequence: TGTGCCAGCAAGCGGGAAACCACTGAAGCTTTCTTT. It translates to CASKRETTEAFF.

This clonotype was recorded many times. V and J are TRBV5-6 and TRBJ1-3; D is possibly TRBD1 (6 bases). Germline V CDR1 and CDR2: SGHDT, YYEEEE. Trimming cost V 0 bases and J 2 bases, with 6 bases left between them. The CDR3 sequence is 14 residues long. In DNA, the CDR3 is TGTGCCAGCAGCTTGGGGACAGCTGGAAACACCATATATTTT. Its translation: CASSLGTAGNTIYF.

This chain connects TRBV5-1 to TRBJ1-1; D may be TRBD1 (6 bases). V shed 4 bases and J shed 2 bases, with 15 bases lying between them. Germline values: CDR1 SGHRS, CDR2 YFSETQ. The CDR3 length is 15 residues. The CDR3 nucleotides are TGCGCCAGCAGCGCCTACGGACAGACAAACACTGAAGCTTTCTTT. It translates to CASSAYGQTNTEAFF.

There are many counts of this clonotype. This sequence joins TRBV12-3 or TRBV12-4 and TRBJ1-2; D unclear. This CDR3 comprises 13 residues. Trimming left V 6 bases short and J 0 bases short, with 8 bases between. CDR3 sequence (DNA): TGTGCCAGCAGGGTATCAGCTAACTATGGCTACACCTTC. It yields the protein CASRVSANYGYTF.

As to this clonotype: A read error may account for a junction end that differs from germline. The chain combines TRBV27 with TRBJ2-1; D uncertain. The CDR3 spans 15 residues. From germline, CDR1 is MNHEY and CDR2 SMNVEV (reference sequence). The CDR3 DNA is TGTGCCAACAGTCCCGACTCATTCTCCTACAATGAGCAGTTCTTC. Its protein product is CANSPDSFSYNEQFF.

The CDR3 sequence is CASSQDGQGSSYEQYF. The DNA of the CDR3 is TGTGCCAGCAGCCAAGATGGACAGGGGAGCTCCTACGAGCAGTACTTC. The gene calls are TRBV4-2 and TRBJ2-7, with 9 bases fitting TRBD1. V lost 0 bases, J lost 0 bases, and 3 bases stayed unmatched. Germline V gene lookup returns CDR1 LGHNA and CDR2 YNFKEQ. This CDR3 contains 16 residues.

This chain uses TRBV4-1 with TRBJ2-7; D gene unclear. V lost 5 bases and J lost 1, with 6 bases in between. Germline V gives CDR1 MGHRA, CDR2 YSYEKL. The CDR3 consists of 12 residues. The CDR3 here is CASSGGSYEQYF. The CDR3 DNA is TGCGCCAGCAGCGGCGGTTCCTACGAGCAGTACTTC.

This clonotype was counted many times. The chain is built from TRBV7-2 and TRBJ1-2; no clear D. Germline CDR1 SGHTA, CDR2 FQGNSA. Trimming took off 5 bases at V and 8 bases at J, with 21 bases between the two ends. This CDR3 comprises 15 residues. In DNA, the CDR3 is TGTGCCAGCAGCCCCCGACCCCCTGATAATCGAGGCTACACCTTC. Amino acid sequence: CASSPRPPDNRGYTF.

This clonotype was counted at least ten times. The chain couples TRBV21-1 to TRBJ1-4; no DNA check was done on the table's D call, TRBD1. TRBV21-1 is termed a pseudogene. This CDR3 comprises 14 residues. CDR3 sequence reads: CASSQQGRTEKLFF. For the CDR3, the DNA is TGTGCCAGCAGCCAACAGGGGCGAACTGAAAAACTGTTTTTT.

The chain is built from TRBV20-1 and TRBJ2-5; D is tentatively TRBD1 or TRBD2 (5 bases each). Germline-derived CDR1 and CDR2 are DFQATT and SNEGSKA (reference sequence). The V end was cut by 0 bases, the J end by 5 bases, with 10 bases between. The CDR3 extends over 13 amino acids. CDR3 amino acids: CSARDHRGETQYF. The CDR3 nucleotides read TGCAGTGCTAGAGATCATCGGGGCGAGACCCAGTACTTC.